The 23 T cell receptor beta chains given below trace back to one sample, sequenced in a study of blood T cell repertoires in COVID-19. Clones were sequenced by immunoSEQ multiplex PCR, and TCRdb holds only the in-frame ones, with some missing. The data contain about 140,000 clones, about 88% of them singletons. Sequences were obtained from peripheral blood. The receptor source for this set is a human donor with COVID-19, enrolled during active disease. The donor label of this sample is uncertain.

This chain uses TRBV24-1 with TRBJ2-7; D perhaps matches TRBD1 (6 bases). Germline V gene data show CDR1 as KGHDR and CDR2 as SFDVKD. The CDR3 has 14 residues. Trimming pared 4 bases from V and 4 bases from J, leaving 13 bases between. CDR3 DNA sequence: TGTGCCACCAGTGAAGGGACATCCGAATACGAGCAGTACTTC. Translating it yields CATSEGTSEYEQYF.

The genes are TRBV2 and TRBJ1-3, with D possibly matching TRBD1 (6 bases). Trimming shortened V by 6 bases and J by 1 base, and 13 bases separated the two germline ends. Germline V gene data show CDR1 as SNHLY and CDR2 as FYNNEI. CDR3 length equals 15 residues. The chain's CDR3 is CASRGTYFSGNTIYF. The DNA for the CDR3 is TGTGCCAGCAGGGGGACATATTTTTCTGGAAACACCATATATTTT.

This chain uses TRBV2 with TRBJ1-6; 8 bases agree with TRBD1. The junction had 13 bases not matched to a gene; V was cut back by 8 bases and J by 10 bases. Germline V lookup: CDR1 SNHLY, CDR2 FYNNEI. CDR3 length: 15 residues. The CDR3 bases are TGTGCCAGCTGGAAGGGGGACAGGACTAAGTCACCCCTCCACTTT. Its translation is CASWKGDRTKSPLHF.

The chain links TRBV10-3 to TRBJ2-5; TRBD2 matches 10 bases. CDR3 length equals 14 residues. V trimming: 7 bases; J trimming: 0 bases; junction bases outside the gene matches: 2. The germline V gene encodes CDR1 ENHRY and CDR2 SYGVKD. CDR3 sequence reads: CAIMSGGDQETQYF. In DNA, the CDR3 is TGTGCCATCATGAGCGGGGGGGACCAAGAGACCCAGTACTTC.

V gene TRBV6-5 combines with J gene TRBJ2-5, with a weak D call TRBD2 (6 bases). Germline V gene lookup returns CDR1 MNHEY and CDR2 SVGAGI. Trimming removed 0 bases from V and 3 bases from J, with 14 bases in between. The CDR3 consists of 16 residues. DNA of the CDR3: TGTGCCAGCAGTTACTCTGTCGGGAGTTGGAAAGAGACCCAGTACTTC. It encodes CASSYSVGSWKETQYF.

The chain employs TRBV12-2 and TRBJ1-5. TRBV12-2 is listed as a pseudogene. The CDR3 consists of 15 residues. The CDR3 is CASHPTAVGNQPQHF. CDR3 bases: TGTGCAAGTCACCCGACTGCGGTAGGCAATCAGCCCCAGCATTTT.

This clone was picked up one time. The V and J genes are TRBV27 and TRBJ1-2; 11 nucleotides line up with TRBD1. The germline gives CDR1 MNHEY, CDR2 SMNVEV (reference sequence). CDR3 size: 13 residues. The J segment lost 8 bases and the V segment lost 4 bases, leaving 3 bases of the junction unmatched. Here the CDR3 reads CASSWDRGGGYTF. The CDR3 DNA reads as TGTGCCAGCAGTTGGGACAGGGGGGGCGGCTACACCTTC.

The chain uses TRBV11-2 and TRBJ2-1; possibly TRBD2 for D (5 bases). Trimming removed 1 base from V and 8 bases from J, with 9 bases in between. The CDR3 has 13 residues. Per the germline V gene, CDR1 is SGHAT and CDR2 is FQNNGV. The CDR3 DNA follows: TGTGCCAGCAGCTTAGTCCTGAGGGATGAGCAGTTCTTC. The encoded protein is CASSLVLRDEQFF.

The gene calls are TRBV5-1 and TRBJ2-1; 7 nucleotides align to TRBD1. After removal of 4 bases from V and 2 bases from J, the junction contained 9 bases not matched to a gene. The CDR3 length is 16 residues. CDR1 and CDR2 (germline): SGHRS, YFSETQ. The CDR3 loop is CASSRGTALAYNEQFF. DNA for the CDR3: TGCGCCAGCAGCCGTGGGACAGCCCTGGCCTACAATGAGCAGTTCTTC.

The CDR3 DNA reads TGTGCCAGCAGCCAAGTTATTCGGACTAGCGCCTCTAGCACAGATACGCAGTATTTT. Protein product: CASSQVIRTSASSTDTQYF. The chain combines TRBV3-1 (or the pseudogene TRBV3-2) with TRBJ2-3; 9 bases line up with TRBD2. Germline V gives CDR1 LGHDT, CDR2 YNNKEL (reference sequence). CDR3 length equals 19 residues. V trimming: 1 base; J trimming: 0 bases; junction bases outside the gene matches: 11.

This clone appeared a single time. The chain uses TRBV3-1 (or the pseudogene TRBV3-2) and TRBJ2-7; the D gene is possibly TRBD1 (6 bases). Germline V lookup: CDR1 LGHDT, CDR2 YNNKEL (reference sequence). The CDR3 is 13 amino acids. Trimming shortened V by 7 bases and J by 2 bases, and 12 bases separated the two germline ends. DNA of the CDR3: TGTGCCAGCAAGAGGACAGCGGCCTACGAGCAGTACTTC. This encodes CASKRTAAYEQYF.

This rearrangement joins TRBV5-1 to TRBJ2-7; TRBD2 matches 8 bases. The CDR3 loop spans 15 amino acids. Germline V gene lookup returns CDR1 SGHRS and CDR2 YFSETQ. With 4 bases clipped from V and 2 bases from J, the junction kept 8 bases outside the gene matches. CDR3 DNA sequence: TGCGCCAGCAGCCTGTTAGCGGGGAGAACCTACGAGCAGTACTTC. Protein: CASSLLAGRTYEQYF.

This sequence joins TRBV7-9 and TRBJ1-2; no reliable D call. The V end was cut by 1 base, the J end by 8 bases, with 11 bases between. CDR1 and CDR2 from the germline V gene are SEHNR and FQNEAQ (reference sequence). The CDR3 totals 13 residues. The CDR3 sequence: CASSLDLHRGYTF. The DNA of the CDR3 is TGTGCCAGCAGCTTAGACCTTCATAGAGGCTACACCTTC.

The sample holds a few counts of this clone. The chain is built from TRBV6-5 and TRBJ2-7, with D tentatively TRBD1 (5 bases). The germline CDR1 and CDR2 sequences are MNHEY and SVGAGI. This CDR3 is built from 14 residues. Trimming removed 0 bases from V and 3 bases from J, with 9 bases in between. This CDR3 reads CASSYSQEDYEQYF. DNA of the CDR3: TGTGCCAGCAGTTACTCACAGGAAGACTACGAGCAGTACTTC.

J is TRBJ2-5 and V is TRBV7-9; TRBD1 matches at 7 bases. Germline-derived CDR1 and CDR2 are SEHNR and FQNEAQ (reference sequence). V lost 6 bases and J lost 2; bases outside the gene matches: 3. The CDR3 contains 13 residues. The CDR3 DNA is TGTGCCAGCAGAGAGGGGGCGCAAGAGACCCAGTACTTC. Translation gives CASREGAQETQYF. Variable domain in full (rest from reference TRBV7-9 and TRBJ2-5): DTGVSQNPRHKITKRGQNVTFRCDPISEHNRLYWYRQTLGQGPEFLTYFQNEAQLEKSRLLSDRFSAERPKGSFSTLEIQRTEQGDSAMYLCASREGAQETQYFGPGTRLLVL.

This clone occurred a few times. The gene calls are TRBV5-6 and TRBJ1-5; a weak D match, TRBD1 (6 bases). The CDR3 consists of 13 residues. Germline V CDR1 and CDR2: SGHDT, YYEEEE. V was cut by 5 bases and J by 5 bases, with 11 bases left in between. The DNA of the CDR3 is TGTGCCAGCAGTCTGGCAGGGGATCAGCCCCAGCATTTT. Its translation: CASSLAGDQPQHF.

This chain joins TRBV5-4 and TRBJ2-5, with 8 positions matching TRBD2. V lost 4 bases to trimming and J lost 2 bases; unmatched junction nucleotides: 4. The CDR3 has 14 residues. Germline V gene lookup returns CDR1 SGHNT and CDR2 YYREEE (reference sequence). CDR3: CASSPTSGQETQYF. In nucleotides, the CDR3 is TGTGCCAGCAGCCCCACTAGCGGTCAAGAGACCCAGTACTTC. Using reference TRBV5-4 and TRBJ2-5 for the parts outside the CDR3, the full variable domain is ETGVTQSPTHLIKTRGQQVTLRCSSQSGHNTVSWYQQALGQGPQFIFQYYREEENGRGNFPPRFSGLQFPNYSSELNVNALELDDSALYLCASSPTSGQETQYFGPGTRLLVL.

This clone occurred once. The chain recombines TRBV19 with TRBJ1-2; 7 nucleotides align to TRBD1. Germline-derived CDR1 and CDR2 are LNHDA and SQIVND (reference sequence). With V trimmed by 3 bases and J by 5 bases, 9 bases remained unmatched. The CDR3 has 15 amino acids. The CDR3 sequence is CASSISQTGWYGYTF. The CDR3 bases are TGTGCCAGTAGTATTTCCCAGACAGGGTGGTATGGCTACACCTTC.

As DNA, the CDR3 is TGTGCCAGCAGCTTGGTAGGAGGGTACGAGCAGTACTTC. Protein sequence: CASSLVGGYEQYF. This rearrangement joins TRBV5-4 to TRBJ2-7; tentatively, D is TRBD2 (6 bases). The ends were cut back, 0 bases at V and 4 bases at J, with 8 bases in the middle. CDR1 is SGHNT, CDR2 YYREEE, per germline (reference sequence). CDR3 length equals 13 residues.

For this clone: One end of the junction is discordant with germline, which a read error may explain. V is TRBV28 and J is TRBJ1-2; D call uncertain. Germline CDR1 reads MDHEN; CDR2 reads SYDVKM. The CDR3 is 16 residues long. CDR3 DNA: TGTGCCAGCAATTTAGGTTGGAGGGTAGGCAACTATGGCTACACCTTC. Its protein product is CASNLGWRVGNYGYTF.

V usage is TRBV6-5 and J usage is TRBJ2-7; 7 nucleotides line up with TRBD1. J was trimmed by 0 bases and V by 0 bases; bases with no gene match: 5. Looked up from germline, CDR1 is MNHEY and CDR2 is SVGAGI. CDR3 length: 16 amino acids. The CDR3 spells CASSYSPDRNSYEQYF. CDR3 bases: TGTGCCAGCAGTTACTCTCCGGACAGGAACTCCTACGAGCAGTACTTC.

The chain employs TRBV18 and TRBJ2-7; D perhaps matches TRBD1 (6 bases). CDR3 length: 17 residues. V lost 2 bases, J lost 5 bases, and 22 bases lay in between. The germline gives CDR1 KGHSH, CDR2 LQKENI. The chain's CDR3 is CASSPTGNPSPVHEQYF. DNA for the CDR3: TGTGCCAGCTCACCAACAGGGAACCCCTCCCCAGTCCACGAGCAGTACTTC.

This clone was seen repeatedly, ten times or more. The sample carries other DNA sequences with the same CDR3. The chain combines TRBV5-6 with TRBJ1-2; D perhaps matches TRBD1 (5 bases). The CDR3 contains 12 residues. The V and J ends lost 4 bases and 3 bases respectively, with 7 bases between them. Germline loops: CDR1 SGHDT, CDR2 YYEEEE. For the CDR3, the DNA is TGTGCCAGCAGCCCGGGGGACTATGGCTACACCTTC. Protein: CASSPGDYGYTF.